The 6 T cell receptor beta chains listed next were all sequenced from one sample in a study of T cell responses to AZD1222 COVID-19 vaccine. TCRdb keeps only in-frame clones here, not all; method: immunoSEQ multiplex PCR. The sample has about 97,000 clones; around 86% are singletons. Material: peripheral blood, obtained on day 0 of AZD1222 vaccination. Receptors originate from an adult in good health.

This sequence joins TRBV6-1 and TRBJ2-1, with 11 positions matching TRBD2. The CDR3 has 15 amino acids. From germline, CDR1 is MNHNS and CDR2 SASEGT. After removal of 2 bases from V and 9 bases from J, the junction contained 6 bases not matched to a gene. The CDR3: CASSELAGGQVEQFF. CDR3 in DNA: TGTGCCAGCAGTGAATTAGCGGGGGGGCAGGTTGAGCAGTTCTTC.

The rearrangement joins TRBV12-3 or TRBV12-4 to TRBJ1-6; 9 bases are a match to TRBD1. V shed 7 bases, J shed 8 bases, and the junction held 3 bases outside the gene matches. CDR3 length equals 13 residues. CDR3 region: CASTWTGDSPLHF. CDR3 bases: TGTGCCAGCACCTGGACAGGGGATTCACCCCTCCACTTT.

The chain links TRBV7-6 to TRBJ1-5, with D maybe TRBD1 (5 bases). From germline, CDR1 is SGHVS and CDR2 FNYEAQ. Trimming took 1 base from V and 3 from J, leaving 13 bases between them. The CDR3 sequence is 16 residues long. Here the CDR3 DNA reads TGTGCCAGCAGCTTAGGATCGCAGGGCGCCAATCAGCCCCAGCATTTT. This translates into CASSLGSQGANQPQHF.

The genes are TRBV5-1 and TRBJ1-1, with 9 bases lining up with TRBD1. This CDR3 is built from 16 residues. The germline gives CDR1 SGHRS, CDR2 YFSETQ. Trimming at V came to 4 bases and at J to 1 base, leaving 8 bases not matched to a gene. CDR3 sequence: CASSAQGQGSNTEAFF. The CDR3 DNA reads as TGCGCCAGCAGCGCCCAGGGACAGGGATCGAACACTGAAGCTTTCTTT.

J is TRBJ1-4 and V is TRBV7-9; a weak D match, TRBD1 (5 bases). Trimming removed 0 bases at V and 7 bases at J, with 9 bases between. CDR1 SEHNR and CDR2 FQNEAQ come from the germline V gene (reference sequence). The CDR3 has 14 amino acids. The CDR3 bases are TGTGCCAGCAGCTTAGCAGGGGCTAGTGAAAAACTGTTTTTT. It codes for CASSLAGASEKLFF. The full variable domain, its missing parts supplied by reference TRBV7-9 and TRBJ1-4, is DTGVSQNPRHKITKRGQNVTFRCDPISEHNRLYWYRQTLGQGPEFLTYFQNEAQLEKSRLLSDRFSAERPKGSFSTLEIQRTEQGDSAMYLCASSLAGASEKLFFGSGTQLSVL.

The chain joins TRBV5-6 to TRBJ2-3; 12 bases match TRBD2. Per germline, CDR1 SGHDT and CDR2 YYEEEE. The J segment lost 5 bases and the V segment lost 5 bases, leaving 6 bases of the junction unmatched. There are 15 residues in the CDR3. The chain's CDR3 is CASRSRLAGEDTQYF. The CDR3 DNA sequence: TGTGCCAGCAGATCCCGACTAGCGGGAGAAGATACGCAGTATTTT.